This passage covers 23 T cell receptor beta chains from one sample sequenced in a study of Graves' ophthalmopathy and Graves' hyperthyroidism. For repertoire sequencing, the TCR beta CDR3 regions were amplified from RNA transcripts. The first-round RT-PCR employed HTBI primers together with the Qiagen OneStep RT-PCR kit. A multiplex PCR was then performed as the second round. MiXCR was run by TCRdb on the multiplex PCR reads, yielding one entry per CDR3 protein. The sample has about 15,000 distinct CDR3 sequences; 46% are singletons. What was sequenced was peripheral blood. The receptors here all came from a woman between 35 and 50 years old with stable Graves' hyperthyroidism.

This clonotype came up a few times. The chain employs TRBV6-1 and TRBJ2-7; D may match TRBD1 or TRBD2 (5 bases each). CDR1 MNHNS and CDR2 SASEGT come from the germline V gene. The CDR3 consists of 16 residues. The V end lost 4 bases, the J end lost 3 bases, and 19 bases lay between the germline ends. DNA of the CDR3: TGTGCCAGCAGTGGGCCCTCCGGGACGATTAACTACGAGCAGTACTTC. Encoded protein: CASSGPSGTINYEQYF.

In its sample, this clonotype was seen many times. V gene TRBV20-1 combines with J gene TRBJ2-5; D is ambiguous. The CDR3 has 15 amino acids. Per the germline V gene, CDR1 is DFQATT and CDR2 is SNEGSKA (reference sequence). The V end lost 3 bases, the J end lost 0 bases, and 14 bases lay between the germline ends. The CDR3 coding sequence is TGCAGTGCTAGTCGTTTCGGGCAGGACCAAGAGACCCAGTACTTC. It specifies CSASRFGQDQETQYF.

The chain carries TRBV9 and TRBJ2-7, with D perhaps matching TRBD2 (6 bases). The CDR3 length is 15 residues. Germline values: CDR1 SGDLS, CDR2 YYNGEE. V was shortened by 0 bases and J by 7 bases, with 17 bases between the two germline ends. Written as DNA, the CDR3 is TGTGCCAGCAGCGTAGGAAGGGCGGGGCTGGGAGAGCAGTACTTC. It is translated as CASSVGRAGLGEQYF.

As regards this clonotype: A read error may account for a junction end that differs from germline. The rearrangement joins TRBV7-6 to TRBJ1-4, with D uncertain. The CDR3 covers 14 residues. CDR1 is SGHVS and CDR2 is FNYEAQ in the germline V gene. CDR3 amino acids: CASGRLPPNEKLFF. CDR3 sequence (DNA): TGTGCCAGCGGCCGCCTCCCCCCTAATGAAAAGCTGTTTTTT.

The genes are TRBV24-1 and TRBJ2-6; 7 bases line up with TRBD1. The CDR3 has 18 amino acids. The V segment lost 2 bases and the J segment 2 bases; nucleotides outside the gene matches: 8. Per the germline V gene, CDR1 is KGHDR and CDR2 is SFDVKD. DNA for the CDR3: TGTGCCACCAGTGATTCGGGACAGATTGAAGCTGGGGCCAACGTCCTGACTTTC. Its translation is CATSDSGQIEAGANVLTF.

Judged by abundance, this clonotype is medium-sized. This rearrangement joins TRBV7-2 to TRBJ2-1; TRBD2 matches at 7 bases. The germline gives CDR1 SGHTA, CDR2 FQGNSA. The V gene end was trimmed by 1 base and the J gene end by 10 bases; junction bases not matched to a gene: 7. CDR3 length: 14 residues. CDR3 DNA: TGTGCCAGCAGCTTAGAATTCGGGGGGAGCGAGCAGTTCTTC. It codes for CASSLEFGGSEQFF.

This chain connects TRBV7-9 to TRBJ2-3; the D call may be TRBD1 or TRBD2 (5 bases each). The CDR3 is made up of 13 amino acids. Per the germline V gene, CDR1 is SEHNR and CDR2 is FQNEAQ (reference sequence). Trimming shortened V by 5 bases and J by 10 bases, and 16 bases separated the two germline ends. The DNA for the CDR3 is TGTGCCAGCAGCCACGTCGGGGCCCTTGCGCAGTATTTT. Its protein product is CASSHVGALAQYF.

This clonotype has more than one count but fewer than ten. The chain carries TRBV10-3 and TRBJ1-6, with TRBD1 identical over 11 bases. J was trimmed by 13 bases and V by 6 bases; bases with no gene match: 5. CDR1 is ENHRY and CDR2 is SYGVKD in the germline V gene. This CDR3 is 13 amino acids long. The CDR3 region is CAISLGTGGPLHF. CDR3 coding DNA: TGTGCCATCAGCCTTGGGACAGGGGGTCCCCTCCACTTT.

This clonotype was seen ten or more times. This chain connects TRBV20-1 to TRBJ2-5, with 8 bases matching TRBD2. From germline, CDR1 is DFQATT and CDR2 SNEGSKA (reference sequence). CDR3 length: 13 residues. Losses at the gene ends were 6 bases for V and 7 bases for J; bases not matched to a gene: 10. DNA for the CDR3: TGCAGTGCAGGCGTCGGGGGGGTGGCGACCCAGTACTTC. Protein product: CSAGVGGVATQYF.

This chain uses TRBV7-9 with TRBJ2-3; D is perhaps TRBD2 (6 bases). Germline-derived CDR1 and CDR2 are SEHNR and FQNEAQ (reference sequence). The CDR3 extends over 15 amino acids. With 5 bases removed from V and 3 bases from J, the gap between germline ends came to 15 bases. The chain's CDR3 is CASSQAGGTTDTQYF. CDR3 nucleotides: TGTGCCAGCAGCCAAGCGGGCGGTACTACAGATACGCAGTATTTT.

The chain has TRBV20-1 and TRBJ2-1, with TRBD2 identical over 12 bases. The CDR3 totals 15 residues. J lost 10 bases, V lost 0 bases, and 7 bases had no gene match. Germline CDR1 is DFQATT and CDR2 is SNEGSKA (reference sequence). The CDR3 protein is CSAREPSGRGKEQFF. In DNA, the CDR3 is TGCAGTGCTAGAGAGCCTAGCGGGAGGGGGAAGGAGCAGTTCTTC.

This clonotype was detected a few times. The rearrangement joins TRBV6-2 or TRBV6-3 to TRBJ2-5; D possibly corresponds to TRBD1 (6 bases). The CDR3 covers 13 residues. V was trimmed by 6 bases and J by 4 bases, leaving 12 bases between them. Germline V CDR1 and CDR2: MNHEY, SVGEGT. The DNA of the CDR3 is TGTGCCAGCAGACAACAGGGAAGAGAGACCCAGTACTTC. Translated: CASRQQGRETQYF.

This sequence joins TRBV10-3 and TRBJ2-5; 7 nucleotides line up with TRBD2. Trimming at V came to 8 bases and at J to 3 bases, leaving 9 bases not matched to a gene. The germline V gene has CDR1 ENHRY and CDR2 SYGVKD. The CDR3 has 14 residues. The CDR3 sequence is CAIGRGVGEETQYF. The CDR3, as DNA: TGTGCCATCGGGAGGGGAGTAGGTGAAGAGACCCAGTACTTC.

This clonotype was counted at least ten times. The gene calls are TRBV20-1 and TRBJ2-1, with 10 nucleotides matching TRBD2. The CDR3 sequence is 16 residues long. The V and J ends lost 5 bases and 2 bases, in that order; junction bases with no gene match: 9. CDR1 is DFQATT and CDR2 is SNEGSKA in the germline V gene (reference sequence). For the CDR3, the DNA is TGCAGTGCTTCTAGCGGGAGATTTGTGGCCTACAATGAGCAGTTCTTC. Residues: CSASSGRFVAYNEQFF.

Turning to this clonotype: A much larger clone sits a single nucleotide away, making a read error possible. V usage is TRBV12-3 or TRBV12-4 and J usage is TRBJ2-7; D is unresolved. The CDR3 extends over 11 amino acids. The CDR3, as DNA: TGTGCCAGCAGTTTGGCTCTTGAGCGGTACTTC. This gives the protein CASSLALERYF.

The table lists this clonotype with a few counts. This chain links TRBV2 with TRBJ2-7, with 12 nucleotides matching TRBD1. From germline, CDR1 is SNHLY and CDR2 FYNNEI. CDR3 length equals 15 residues. J was trimmed by 4 bases and V by 6 bases; bases with no gene match: 7. This CDR3 reads CASSGTGGDGYEQYF. DNA of the CDR3: TGTGCCAGCAGCGGGACAGGGGGCGATGGGTACGAGCAGTACTTC.

The chain joins TRBV6-5 to TRBJ1-5, with D perhaps TRBD1 (5 bases). The germline V and J ends were trimmed by 2 bases and 4 bases, with 18 bases remaining between them. The germline CDR1 and CDR2 sequences are MNHEY and SVGAGI. This CDR3 comprises 17 residues. The CDR3 here is CASSYVLGEGRNQPQHF. The CDR3 DNA sequence: TGTGCCAGCAGTTACGTGTTGGGGGAAGGTAGGAATCAGCCCCAGCATTTT.

Points on this clonotype: A read error is likely, as this CDR3 ends without the conserved phenylalanine or tryptophan. The DNA is omitted, as the CDR3 cannot be located on it reliably, and the CDR3 follows TCRdb's listing. The chain is built from TRBV9 and TRBJ1-6. From germline, CDR1 is SGDLS and CDR2 YYNGEE. Counting both end residues, the CDR3 totals 12 amino acids. CDR3 residues: CASSASNSPPYL.

This clonotype has just one count. The chain joins TRBV20-1 to TRBJ2-3; D may match TRBD1 or TRBD2 (5 bases each). Trimming stripped 1 base from V and 4 bases from J, with 15 bases between. CDR3 length equals 15 residues. CDR1 is DFQATT, CDR2 SNEGSKA, per germline (reference sequence). The CDR3: CSARAWQGRADTQYF. CDR3 DNA: TGCAGTGCTAGAGCTTGGCAGGGACGGGCAGATACGCAGTATTTT.

Worth noting for this clonotype: A much more abundant neighbour one base away suggests this may be a read error. The chain uses TRBV5-1 and TRBJ1-4; tentative D call: TRBD1 (6 bases). Germline V gene sequence: CDR1 SGHRS, CDR2 YFSETQ. CDR3 length: 14 residues. Trimming took off 2 bases at V and 8 bases at J, with 13 bases between the two ends. The CDR3 loop reads CASSFGQGREKLFF. The CDR3 DNA sequence: TGCGCCAGCAGCTTCGGGCAGGGGAGGGAAAAACTGTTTTTT.

This clonotype has ten or more counts. The V gene is TRBV20-1, the J gene TRBJ1-2; TRBD1 is a possible D gene (5 bases). The CDR3 extends over 14 amino acids. Germline V gives CDR1 DFQATT, CDR2 SNEGSKA (reference sequence). V dropped 0 bases and J dropped 3 bases, with 11 bases sitting between them. The CDR3 loop is CSARDHRGDYGYTF. In DNA, the CDR3 is TGCAGTGCTAGAGATCACCGGGGGGACTATGGCTACACCTTC.

The chain links TRBV30 to TRBJ2-3; a weak D match, TRBD1 (6 bases). V lost 1 base, J lost 8 bases, and 13 bases lay in between. Germline V lookup: CDR1 GTSNPN, CDR2 SVGIG (reference sequence). The CDR3 is made up of 13 amino acids. Written as DNA, the CDR3 is TGTGCCTGGAGTGCGGGTCAGGGGAGTACGCAGTATTTT. This encodes CAWSAGQGSTQYF.

In its sample, this clonotype is medium-sized. The gene calls are TRBV10-2 and TRBJ1-6; 11 bases map to TRBD1. Germline V lookup: CDR1 WSHSY, CDR2 SAAADI. This CDR3 region has 15 residues. The V gene end was trimmed by 6 bases and the J gene end by 9 bases; junction bases not matched to a gene: 7. The CDR3 sequence is CASSGQGTGGSPLHF. CDR3 DNA sequence: TGCGCCAGCAGCGGACAGGGGACAGGGGGTTCACCCCTCCACTTT.